The entry that follows covers one TCR beta chain sequence. Its matching antigen is unknown. An end of the junction does not agree with germline; a read error may underlie this. The sample comes from a study of blood T cells in healthy people across ages. With a J-beta primer mix and a sample-barcoded 5' primer, a second PCR ran about 7 to 12 cycles. TCRdb called the 5' RACE reads again in MiXCR, with one record for every CDR3 protein. The sample shows over 750,000 distinct CDR3 sequences, 25% of them seen only once. Whole-study findings and limits: Without sorted subsets, naive and antigen-experienced compartments could not be conclusively compared.

From germline, CDR1 is MNHEY and CDR2 SMNVEV (reference sequence). This CDR3 has 16 residues. Separately, the same data were catalogued under a study of T cells of mothers and their children.

This receptor was taken from a boy younger than 18 in good health. Input material: blood. V is TRBV27 and J is TRBJ2-2; D assignment may be TRBD1 or TRBD2 (5 bases each). The CDR3 is CASSSWDRADTRELFF. In nucleotides, the CDR3 is TGTGCCAGCAGTTCATGGGACCGGGCGGACACCAGGGAGCTGTTTTTT.